The 32 T cell receptor beta chains presented below share a single source sample, sequenced in a study of blood T cell repertoires in COVID-19. The data were produced by immunoSEQ multiplex PCR, yet TCRdb's version contains in-frame clones alone and is incomplete. Among some 150,000 clones listed, 87% were seen once. The sequenced material came from peripheral blood. The receptor set was obtained from a man aged 45-65 years who had recovered from COVID-19.

V gene TRBV4-3 combines with J gene TRBJ1-4, with D tentatively TRBD1 (6 bases). Trimming pared 4 bases from V and 8 bases from J, leaving 14 bases between. The CDR3 sequence is 14 residues long. Germline CDR1 and CDR2: LGHNA and YSLEER. The CDR3 loop is CASSPVGGLEKLFF. DNA of the CDR3: TGCGCCAGCAGCCCGGTGGGGGGGCTGGAAAAACTGTTTTTT.

The gene calls are TRBV9 and TRBJ2-2; 10 positions match TRBD2. CDR3 length: 17 residues. Germline V gene data show CDR1 as SGDLS and CDR2 as YYNGEE. V gave up 3 bases and J gave up 7 bases; unmatched junction bases: 12. DNA for the CDR3: TGTGCCAGCAGCGCATTCCTAGCGGGGGTAGCGGACGGGGAGCTGTTTTTT. It translates to CASSAFLAGVADGELFF.

J is TRBJ2-3 and V is TRBV5-6, with a weak D call TRBD2 (6 bases). The CDR3 is 16 residues long. CDR1 and CDR2 (germline): SGHDT, YYEEEE. The V gene lost 4 bases and the J gene lost 0 bases, with 15 bases spanning the gap. The CDR3 loop is CASSPVGGLSTDTQYF. DNA for the CDR3: TGTGCCAGCAGCCCCGTCGGGGGATTGAGCACAGATACGCAGTATTTT.

The chain employs TRBV7-2 and TRBJ2-5; the match to TRBD1 covers 7 bases. V lost 1 base to trimming and J lost 2 bases; unmatched junction nucleotides: 16. The germline V gene encodes CDR1 SGHTA and CDR2 FQGNSA. This CDR3 is built from 19 residues. CDR3 loop: CASSLVLATGDFWQETQYF. The CDR3 DNA reads TGTGCCAGCAGCTTAGTTCTGGCCACAGGGGATTTTTGGCAAGAGACCCAGTACTTC.

This chain links TRBV6-1 with TRBJ2-7; perhaps TRBD1 as D (5 bases). V shed 0 bases and J shed 3 bases, with 15 bases lying between them. CDR3 size: 16 residues. Germline CDR1 MNHNS, CDR2 SASEGT. In nucleotides, the CDR3 is TGTGCCAGCAGTGAAGCCCAGACGACAGTGTACTACGAGCAGTACTTC. Protein: CASSEAQTTVYYEQYF.

The chain joins TRBV20-1 to TRBJ1-4, with TRBD1 matching over 10 bases. The length of the CDR3 is 16 residues. Germline V gene lookup returns CDR1 DFQATT and CDR2 SNEGSKA (reference sequence). V dropped 3 bases and J dropped 8; count of bases not matched to a gene: 12. CDR3 DNA sequence: TGCAGTGCTAGTTGGGACAGGGGCGAGGTGGAGGAAAAACTGTTTTTT. Protein product: CSASWDRGEVEEKLFF.

The rearrangement uses TRBV7-3 and TRBJ2-1; 11 positions match TRBD2. The V gene end was trimmed by 9 bases and the J gene end by 6 bases; junction bases not matched to a gene: 10. The CDR3 is 15 amino acids. Germline values: CDR1 SGHTA, CDR2 FQGTGA. CDR3 sequence (DNA): TGTGCCAGAAAGGCGGCTAGCGGGGGGTCCAATGAGCAGTTCTTC. Protein sequence: CARKAASGGSNEQFF.

J is TRBJ2-3 and V is TRBV5-1; D possibly corresponds to TRBD1 (6 bases). CDR1 SGHRS and CDR2 YFSETQ come from the germline V gene. This CDR3 has 15 residues. Trimming shortened V by 0 bases and J by 1 base, and 9 bases separated the two germline ends. CDR3 DNA sequence: TGCGCCAGCAGCTTGGGGGCAGGGGGCACAGATACGCAGTATTTT. Protein: CASSLGAGGTDTQYF.

The chain employs TRBV4-3 and TRBJ2-1, with 11 bases lining up with TRBD2. The CDR3 length is 15 residues. The trim removed 5 bases at V and 6 bases at J, leaving 6 bases unmatched. The germline V gene encodes CDR1 LGHNA and CDR2 YSLEER. DNA for the CDR3: TGCGCCAGCAGCTCCTCTAGCGGGGGGACCAATGAGCAGTTCTTC. Translation gives CASSSSSGGTNEQFF.

The J gene is TRBJ2-5, the V gene TRBV7-2, with TRBD1 identical over 10 bases. Germline CDR1 reads SGHTA; CDR2 reads FQGNSA. The CDR3 is 15 residues long. Losses at the gene ends were 5 bases for V and 7 bases for J; bases not matched to a gene: 10. The DNA for the CDR3 is TGTGCCAGCAGCACCCGGGACAGGGGTTTTGGGACCCAGTACTTC. This encodes CASSTRDRGFGTQYF. The entire variable domain, with the rest obtained from reference TRBV7-2 and TRBJ2-5, is as follows: GAGVSQSPSNKVTEKGKDVELRCDPISGHTALYWYRQSLGQGLEFLIYFQGNSAPDKSGLPSDRFSAERTGGSVSTLTIQRTQQEDSAVYLCASSTRDRGFGTQYFGPGTRLLVL.

The chain employs TRBV4-2 and TRBJ1-6; TRBD1 matches 10 bases. The CDR3 runs 17 residues. J was trimmed by 10 bases and V by 0 bases; bases with no gene match: 9. Germline V gives CDR1 LGHNA, CDR2 YNFKEQ. The CDR3 nucleotides read TGTGCCAGCAGCCAAGATTTAGGGGACAGGGGAGGATCACCCCTCCACTTT. It translates to CASSQDLGDRGGSPLHF.

J is TRBJ2-5 and V is TRBV15; D is ambiguous. The germline V gene encodes CDR1 LNHNV and CDR2 YYDKDF (reference sequence). The CDR3 is 13 residues long. V shed 8 bases and J shed 0 bases, with 10 bases lying between them. DNA of the CDR3: TGTGCCACCTCTAAGAGTTACCAAGAGACCCAGTACTTC. Translation gives CATSKSYQETQYF.

The chain combines TRBV3-1 (or the pseudogene TRBV3-2) with TRBJ1-1; D may be TRBD1 (5 bases). Trimming removed 5 bases from V and 5 bases from J, with 9 bases in between. This CDR3 comprises 12 residues. CDR1 and CDR2 (germline): LGHDT, YNNKEL (reference sequence). CDR3 in DNA: TGTGCCAGCAGCTCAGGGTATACTGAAGCTTTCTTT. It is translated as CASSSGYTEAFF.

CDR3 amino acids: CASSLYGPEPQETQYF. The CDR3 region has the DNA TGTGCCAGCAGCTTATATGGGCCAGAACCCCAAGAGACCCAGTACTTC. The gene calls are TRBV11-2 and TRBJ2-5; D gene ambiguous. The germline CDR1 and CDR2 sequences are SGHAT and FQNNGV. The CDR3 is 16 residues long. Trimming pared 2 bases from V and 1 base from J, leaving 14 bases between.

This clone appeared a few times. Additional DNA sequences in this sample encode the identical CDR3. For the CDR3, the DNA is TGTGCCAGCAGTTACTCGACAGTCTATGGCTACACCTTC. It codes for CASSYSTVYGYTF. The chain uses TRBV6-5 and TRBJ1-2, with D perhaps matching TRBD1 (5 bases). The CDR3 sequence is 13 residues long. CDR1 is MNHEY, CDR2 SVGAGI, per germline. Trimming pared 0 bases from V and 4 bases from J, leaving 6 bases between.

CDR3 in amino acids: CASSVDRVPYNSPLHF. CDR3 nucleotides: TGTGCCAGCAGCGTTGACAGGGTCCCGTATAATTCACCCCTCCACTTT. The chain couples TRBV7-2 to TRBJ1-6; 7 nucleotides line up with TRBD1. CDR1 is SGHTA, CDR2 FQGNSA, per germline. Trimming took 5 bases from V and 4 from J; bases not matched to a gene: 8. The CDR3 is 16 amino acids.

The CDR3: CASSPGQCYTDTQYF. The DNA for the CDR3 is TGTGCCAGCAGTCCGGGACAGTGTTACACAGATACGCAGTATTTT. The V gene is TRBV21-1, the J gene TRBJ2-3; TRBD1 is the table's D call and was not checked against the DNA. TRBV21-1 has pseudogene status. The CDR3 covers 15 residues.

J is TRBJ1-2 and V is TRBV6-1; tentatively, D is TRBD1 (6 bases). Germline V gene data show CDR1 as MNHNS and CDR2 as SASEGT. V lost 2 bases and J 3 bases, leaving 10 bases between the germline ends. There are 14 residues in the CDR3. The CDR3 DNA follows: TGTGCCAGCAGTGAAAAACAGGGCCACTATGGCTACACCTTC. Its protein is CASSEKQGHYGYTF.

In this sample, this clone turned up once. The chain carries TRBV6-5 and TRBJ1-2; the match to TRBD1 covers 9 bases. Germline lookup yields CDR1 MNHEY and CDR2 SVGAGI. This CDR3 region has 16 residues. Losses at the gene ends were 2 bases for V and 4 bases for J; bases not matched to a gene: 8. In nucleotides, the CDR3 is TGTGCCAGCAGTTACGGTCGGGACAGGGTTTTCTATGGCTACACCTTC. Residues: CASSYGRDRVFYGYTF.

This clone has more than one count but fewer than ten. This rearrangement joins TRBV6-5 to TRBJ1-2; 12 bases agree with TRBD1. The V segment lost 5 bases and the J segment 7 bases; nucleotides outside the gene matches: 8. CDR3 size: 15 residues. The V gene's germline CDR1 is MNHEY and CDR2 SVGAGI. The CDR3 here is CASSTGTGGWRGYTF. The CDR3 DNA reads TGTGCCAGCAGTACCGGGACAGGGGGCTGGCGTGGCTACACCTTC.

The J gene is TRBJ1-2, the V gene TRBV9; the match to TRBD1 covers 8 bases. The CDR3 extends over 15 amino acids. From germline, CDR1 is SGDLS and CDR2 YYNGEE. V shed 1 base and J 2 bases; nucleotides not matched to a gene: 4. CDR3 sequence (DNA): TGTGCCAGCAGCGTAAAGGGGGACAGGAACTATGGCTACACCTTC. Residues: CASSVKGDRNYGYTF. Full variable domain (rest looked up from reference TRBV9 and TRBJ1-2): DSGVTQTPKHLITATGQRVTLRCSPRSGDLSVYWYQQSLDQGLQFLIQYYNGEERAKGNILERFSAQQFPDLHSELNLSSLELGDSALYFCASSVKGDRNYGYTFGSGTRLTVV.

The chain links TRBV7-8 to TRBJ2-1; D is possibly TRBD2 (6 bases). There are 16 residues in the CDR3. Trimming left V 2 bases short and J 1 base short, with 12 bases between. Germline CDR1 SGHVS, CDR2 FQNEAQ. The chain's CDR3 is CASSLTRDSSYNEQFF. Written as DNA, the CDR3 is TGTGCCAGCAGCTTAACCCGGGACTCGTCCTACAATGAGCAGTTCTTC.

The chain combines TRBV6-5 with TRBJ2-7, with TRBD1 identical over 7 bases. Germline assignment: CDR1 MNHEY and CDR2 SVGAGI. There are 14 residues in the CDR3. The junction had 4 bases not matched to a gene; V was cut back by 5 bases and J by 0 bases. The DNA of the CDR3 is TGTGCCAGCAGTAAGGACAGGCTCTCCTACGAGCAGTACTTC. Protein product: CASSKDRLSYEQYF.

V and J are TRBV18 and TRBJ1-5, with 9 bases lining up with TRBD1. This CDR3 region has 17 residues. Losses at the gene ends were 3 bases for V and 6 bases for J; bases not matched to a gene: 12. Germline CDR1 reads KGHSH; CDR2 reads LQKENI. The DNA of the CDR3 is TGTGCCAGCTCACCCGTACAGGGGGCGGGTGGCGGTCAGCCCCAGCATTTT. It encodes CASSPVQGAGGGQPQHF.

The chain combines TRBV5-1 with TRBJ1-1, with a weak D call TRBD1 (5 bases). This CDR3 has 14 residues. From germline, CDR1 is SGHRS and CDR2 YFSETQ. Deletions cut 5 bases from V and 1 base from J, with 12 bases between. The CDR3 DNA is TGCGCCAGCAGTTACCAACAGGAGAACACTGAAGCTTTCTTT. Amino acids: CASSYQQENTEAFF. The whole variable domain, remainder taken from reference TRBV5-1 and TRBJ1-1, is KAGVTQTPRYLIKTRGQQVTLSCSPISGHRSVSWYQQTPGQGLQFLFEYFSETQRNKGNFPGRFSGRQFSNSRSEMNVSTLELGDSALYLCASSYQQENTEAFFGQGTRLTVV.

This clone was recorded only once. V gene TRBV5-1 combines with J gene TRBJ1-6, with TRBD1 matching 8 bases. The J segment lost 4 bases and the V segment lost 4 bases, leaving 4 bases of the junction unmatched. This CDR3 is 15 amino acids long. The germline V gene encodes CDR1 SGHRS and CDR2 YFSETQ. The CDR3: CASSNDRGYNSPLHF. The CDR3 region has the DNA TGCGCCAGCAGCAATGACAGGGGATATAATTCACCCCTCCACTTT.

The J gene is TRBJ2-3, the V gene TRBV5-4, with D unresolved. This CDR3 region has 15 residues. The V end was cut by 0 bases, the J end by 0 bases, with 8 bases between. Germline V gives CDR1 SGHNT, CDR2 YYREEE (reference sequence). The CDR3 DNA follows: TGTGCCAGCAGCTTGGACTCGAGGAGCACAGATACGCAGTATTTT. It translates to CASSLDSRSTDTQYF.

The chain carries TRBV5-8 and TRBJ2-2; 9 bases agree with TRBD1. V lost 4 bases, J lost 7 bases, and 5 bases stayed unmatched. The germline V gene encodes CDR1 SGHTS and CDR2 YDEGEE. This CDR3 contains 14 residues. CDR3 in DNA: TGTGCCAGCAGCGCTGGACAGGGGAGCGGGGAGCTGTTTTTT. Translating it yields CASSAGQGSGELFF.

The V and J genes are TRBV12-5 and TRBJ2-2; a possible D gene is TRBD1 (6 bases). V was shortened by 3 bases and J by 8 bases, with 19 bases between the two germline ends. Germline V gene lookup returns CDR1 LGHNT and CDR2 FRNRAP. The CDR3 runs to 16 residues. This CDR3 is CASGLGQGRLGGELFF. The CDR3, as DNA: TGTGCTAGTGGTTTAGGCCAGGGGCGCCTTGGTGGGGAGCTGTTTTTT.

Ten or more counts support this clone. The chain is built from TRBV4-3 and TRBJ2-5; 7 nucleotides match TRBD1. The V gene end was trimmed by 4 bases and the J gene end by 1 base; junction bases not matched to a gene: 3. The germline V gene encodes CDR1 LGHNA and CDR2 YSLEER. The CDR3 is made up of 14 amino acids. The DNA for the CDR3 is TGCGCCAGCAGCCTAGGACAGGTCCAAGAGACCCAGTACTTC. Translated: CASSLGQVQETQYF.

The genes are TRBV7-9 and TRBJ1-1, with D uncertain. Germline V gene lookup returns CDR1 SEHNR and CDR2 FQNEAQ (reference sequence). CDR3 length: 13 residues. The V end was cut by 1 base, the J end by 10 bases, with 13 bases between. DNA for the CDR3: TGTGCCAGCAGCTTAGATCAACCCCCGGGAGCTTTCTTT. This gives the protein CASSLDQPPGAFF. Looking up the rest from reference TRBV7-9 and TRBJ1-1 gives the full variable domain: DTGVSQNPRHKITKRGQNVTFRCDPISEHNRLYWYRQTLGQGPEFLTYFQNEAQLEKSRLLSDRFSAERPKGSFSTLEIQRTEQGDSAMYLCASSLDQPPGAFFGQGTRLTVV.

The chain uses TRBV6-5 and TRBJ2-5, with TRBD2 matching over 10 bases. Trimming took 2 bases from V and 3 from J; bases not matched to a gene: 6. This CDR3 has 16 residues. Looked up from germline, CDR1 is MNHEY and CDR2 is SVGAGI. CDR3 loop: CASSYSGGASEETQYF. CDR3 bases: TGTGCCAGCAGTTACAGCGGGGGGGCGTCCGAAGAGACCCAGTACTTC.